These T cell receptor beta chains were read from a single sample in a study of monozygotic twins with inflammatory bowel disease. TCRdb re-called the 5' RACE reads and shows each CDR3 protein once, DNA omitted. The listing records some 400,000 distinct CDR3 sequences. Sequencing used blood. All receptors derive from a human donor with ulcerative colitis or Crohn's disease, or a healthy co-twin of an affected twin (not recorded which). CDR3s include the opening cysteine and the closing phenylalanine or tryptophan.

J gene: TRBJ2-3; V gene: TRBV20-1; CDR3 protein: CSARNAGTGTDTQYF
J gene: TRBJ1-1; V gene: TRBV18; CDR3 protein: CASSPRGQGTEAFF
J gene: TRBJ1-1; V gene: TRBV11-2; CDR3 protein: CASSVDSGNTEAFF
J gene: TRBJ2-2; V gene: TRBV20-1; CDR3 protein: CSAALRTGQSGELFF
J gene: TRBJ2-1; V gene: TRBV7-2; CDR3 protein: CASSLELDAYNEQFF
J gene: TRBJ2-7; V gene: TRBV6-1; CDR3 protein: CASSEVTGRGEQYF
J gene: TRBJ2-1; V gene: TRBV2; CDR3 protein: CASSVAGGGFSYNEQFF
J gene: TRBJ2-7; V gene: TRBV4-2; CDR3 protein: CASSQPTTSVGEQYF
J gene: TRBJ2-2; V gene: TRBV7-2; CDR3 protein: CASTLIAGRVGELFF
J gene: TRBJ2-3; V gene: TRBV6-1; CDR3 protein: CASRVGAGGKYTQYF
J gene: TRBJ2-2; V gene: TRBV28; CDR3 protein: CGTVVGAGTGELFF
J gene: TRBJ2-1; V gene: TRBV13; CDR3 protein: CASSSSGINLDQQFF
J gene: TRBJ2-1; V gene: TRBV6-6; CDR3 protein: CASGSIGNEQFF
J gene: TRBJ1-2; V gene: TRBV6-1; CDR3 protein: CASSETPRLGYTF
J gene: TRBJ2-1; V gene: TRBV6-1; CDR3 protein: CASSQLKIGEGEQFF
J gene: TRBJ2-5; V gene: TRBV10-3; CDR3 protein: CAISGKGLALGETQYF
J gene: TRBJ2-6; V gene: TRBV5-1; CDR3 protein: CASSLEGPRANVLTF
J gene: TRBJ2-1; V gene: TRBV10-3; CDR3 protein: CASGGLAGGNEQFF
J gene: TRBJ2-1; V gene: TRBV7-2; CDR3 protein: CASSLDSGSYNEQFF
J gene: TRBJ1-4; V gene: TRBV2; CDR3 protein: CASKGGNGREKLFF
J gene: TRBJ2-7; V gene: TRBV12-3/TRBV12-4; CDR3 protein: CASSRIRYEQYF
J gene: TRBJ2-3; V gene: TRBV6-5; CDR3 protein: CASSSRVPDTQYF
J gene: TRBJ1-1; V gene: TRBV4-3; CDR3 protein: CASSQDSGGYTEAFF
J gene: TRBJ1-5; V gene: TRBV5-1; CDR3 protein: CASSYFPSNQPQHF
J gene: TRBJ2-2; V gene: TRBV7-2; CDR3 protein: CASSPQHGELFF
J gene: TRBJ2-7; V gene: TRBV21-1; CDR3 protein: CASSKSNGTSGPYLTYEQYF
J gene: TRBJ2-2; V gene: TRBV3-1; CDR3 protein: CASSLYPGGPDTGELFF
J gene: TRBJ2-7; V gene: TRBV6-1; CDR3 protein: CASRKDLTYEQYF
J gene: TRBJ1-1; V gene: TRBV7-9; CDR3 protein: CASSLGAKNTEAFF
J gene: TRBJ2-5; V gene: TRBV28; CDR3 protein: CATQKGGLSRETQYF
J gene: TRBJ2-7; V gene: TRBV3-1; CDR3 protein: CASSQEGLAAHNEQYF
J gene: TRBJ2-1; V gene: TRBV6-1; CDR3 protein: CASSQDRGSPFYNEQFF
J gene: TRBJ1-6; V gene: TRBV5-1; CDR3 protein: CAGTRQLNSPLHF
J gene: TRBJ2-3; V gene: TRBV5-1; CDR3 protein: CASSFTQLGDTQYF
J gene: TRBJ2-1; V gene: TRBV7-2; CDR3 protein: CASSPLALGGNEQFF
J gene: TRBJ2-2; V gene: TRBV5-6; CDR3 protein: CASSRFTGFDTGELFF
J gene: TRBJ1-1; V gene: TRBV6-2/TRBV6-3; CDR3 protein: CASRGAGGAFQAFF
J gene: TRBJ2-1; V gene: TRBV20-1; CDR3 protein: CSARDLRLAGVHEQFF
J gene: TRBJ2-1; V gene: TRBV7-2; CDR3 protein: CASSYRTGGQFF
J gene: TRBJ2-1; V gene: TRBV6-2/TRBV6-3; CDR3 protein: CASSYSRDRRGGSIDEQFF
J gene: TRBJ2-5; V gene: TRBV11-2; CDR3 protein: CASSMGLAGSQETQYF
J gene: TRBJ2-3; V gene: TRBV6-4; CDR3 protein: CASSRLAFSGGHNTDTQYF
J gene: TRBJ1-2; V gene: TRBV12-3/TRBV12-4; CDR3 protein: CASKNGNDYGYTF
J gene: TRBJ2-7; V gene: TRBV29-1; CDR3 protein: CSVEGLATYEQYF
J gene: TRBJ1-2; V gene: TRBV10-3; CDR3 protein: CAISQAGQAYGYTF
J gene: TRBJ2-1; V gene: TRBV14; CDR3 protein: CASSQEGVKQFF
J gene: TRBJ1-3; V gene: TRBV9; CDR3 protein: CASSVEQGNTIYF
J gene: TRBJ2-3; V gene: TRBV7-9; CDR3 protein: CASSSQQREYTDTQYF
J gene: TRBJ2-7; V gene: TRBV6-2/TRBV6-3; CDR3 protein: CASSPRGSSYEQYF
J gene: TRBJ2-6; V gene: TRBV5-1; CDR3 protein: CASSQPRQLSGANVLTF